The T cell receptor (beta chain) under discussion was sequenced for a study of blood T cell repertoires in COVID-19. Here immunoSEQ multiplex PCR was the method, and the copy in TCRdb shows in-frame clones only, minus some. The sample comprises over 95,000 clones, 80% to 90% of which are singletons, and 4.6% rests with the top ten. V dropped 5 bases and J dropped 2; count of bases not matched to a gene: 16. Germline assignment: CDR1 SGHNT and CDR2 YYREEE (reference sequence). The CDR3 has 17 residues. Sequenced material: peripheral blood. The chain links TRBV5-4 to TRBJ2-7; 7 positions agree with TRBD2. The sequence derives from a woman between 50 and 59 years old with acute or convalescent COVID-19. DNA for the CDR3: TGTGCCAGCAGTTTGAACGCACTGGCGGGAGAGCCCTACGAGCAGTACTTC. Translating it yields CASSLNALAGEPYEQYF.